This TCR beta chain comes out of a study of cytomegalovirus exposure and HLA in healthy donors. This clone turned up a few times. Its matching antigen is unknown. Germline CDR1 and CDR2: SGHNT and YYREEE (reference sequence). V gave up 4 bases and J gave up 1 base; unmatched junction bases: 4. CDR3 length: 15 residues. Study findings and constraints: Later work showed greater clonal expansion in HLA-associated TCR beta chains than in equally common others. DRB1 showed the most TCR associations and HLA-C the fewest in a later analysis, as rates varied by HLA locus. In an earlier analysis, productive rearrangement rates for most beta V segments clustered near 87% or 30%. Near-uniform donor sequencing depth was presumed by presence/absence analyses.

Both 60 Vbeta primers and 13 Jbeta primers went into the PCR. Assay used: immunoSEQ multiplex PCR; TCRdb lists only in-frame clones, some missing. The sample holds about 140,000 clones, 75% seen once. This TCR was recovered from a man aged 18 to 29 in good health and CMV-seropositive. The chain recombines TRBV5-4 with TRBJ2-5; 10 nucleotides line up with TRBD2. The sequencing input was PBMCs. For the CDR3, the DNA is TGTGCCAGCAGCAAGGGACTAGCGTCCCAAGAGACCCAGTACTTC. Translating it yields CASSKGLASQETQYF.